One and the same sample provided the 17 T cell receptor beta chains below, sequenced in a study of early T cells in non-severe SARS-CoV-2 infection. TCRdb passed the 5' RACE reads through MiXCR, listing each CDR3 protein once. This sample carries about 26,000 distinct CDR3 sequences, nearly 4.5% of them seen once, and the ten largest clones take 5.6%. The sample was whole blood. The source of these receptors is an adult who was a healthcare worker with PCR-confirmed SARS-CoV-2 infection or an uninfected control (not recorded which).

In its sample, this clonotype ranks as medium-sized. This sequence joins TRBV3-1 and TRBJ2-4; D could derive from TRBD1 or TRBD2 (5 bases each). The V gene's germline CDR1 is LGHDT and CDR2 YNNKEL (reference sequence). Trimming cost V 4 bases and J 9 bases, with 16 bases left between them. The CDR3 sequence is 14 residues long. CDR3 nucleotide sequence: TGTGCCAGCAGCCCTCAGGGACCTCGGGGCATTCAGTACTTC. As protein: CASSPQGPRGIQYF.

This clonotype was detected many times. V and J are TRBV29-1 and TRBJ2-1; possibly TRBD2 for D (5 bases). The germline V gene has CDR1 SQVTM and CDR2 ANQGSEA. The CDR3 runs to 12 residues. The V and J ends lost 6 bases and 8 bases respectively, with 14 bases between them. CDR3 residues: CSVGRGSYEQFF. The CDR3 nucleotides read TGCAGCGTGGGCCGGGGTAGCTATGAGCAGTTCTTC.

This clonotype was counted at least ten times. The rearrangement uses TRBV28 and TRBJ2-2; perhaps TRBD1 as D (6 bases). This CDR3 has 14 amino acids. V lost 6 bases and J 5 bases, leaving 13 bases between the germline ends. Germline CDR1 MDHEN, CDR2 SYDVKM. CDR3 amino acids: CASRHRVVTGELFF. CDR3 nucleotide sequence: TGTGCCAGCAGGCACAGGGTCGTGACCGGGGAGCTGTTTTTT. The full variable domain, its missing parts supplied by reference TRBV28 and TRBJ2-2, is DVKVTQSSRYLVKRTGEKVFLECVQDMDHENMFWYRQDPGLGLRLIYFSYDVKMKEKGDIPEGYSVSREKKERFSLILESASTNQTSMYLCASRHRVVTGELFFGEGSRLTVL.

V and J are TRBV5-1 and TRBJ2-1; 11 positions match TRBD2. CDR1 is SGHRS, CDR2 YFSETQ, per germline. Unmatched junction bases numbered 17, after V lost 4 bases and J lost 8 bases. The CDR3 loop spans 18 amino acids. The CDR3, as DNA: TGCGCCAGCAGCGCCTCGCTAGCGGGGGGCCTACGAGGCGATGAGCAGTTCTTC. Its protein is CASSASLAGGLRGDEQFF.

The table lists this clonotype with many counts. Sequence at one end of the junction differs from germline and may be a read error. Here the CDR3 DNA reads TGTGCCAGCAGCCTAACTACCACAGATACGCAGTATTTT. Protein sequence: CASSLTTTDTQYF. This rearrangement joins TRBV7-3 to TRBJ2-3; D call uncertain. The CDR3 length is 13 residues. Per germline, CDR1 SGHTA and CDR2 FQGTGA.

The chain combines TRBV7-6 with TRBJ2-7; D not certain. The CDR3 runs to 14 residues. V gave up 0 bases and J gave up 0 bases, with 6 bases separating them. Germline CDR1 SGHVS, CDR2 FNYEAQ. The CDR3 nucleotides are TGTGCCAGCAGCTTAGCCAGGAGCTCCTACGAGCAGTACTTC. The encoded protein is CASSLARSSYEQYF.

This clonotype occurred many times. The chain links TRBV11-2 to TRBJ1-1; TRBD1 matches at 7 bases. Germline values: CDR1 SGHAT, CDR2 FQNNGV. V gave up 5 bases and J gave up 6 bases; unmatched junction bases: 9. The CDR3 is made up of 14 amino acids. The CDR3 region has the DNA TGTGCCAGCAGCCGATTCGACAGGGTCGCTGAAGCTTTCTTT. This gives the protein CASSRFDRVAEAFF.

This clonotype is medium-sized (0.01 to 0.1%) in the sample. The chain joins TRBV20-1 to TRBJ1-1; 9 bases map to TRBD1. The V segment lost 6 bases and the J segment 5 bases; nucleotides outside the gene matches: 7. Germline assignment: CDR1 DFQATT and CDR2 SNEGSKA (reference sequence). The CDR3 length is 13 residues. The CDR3: CSATQGARTEAFF. For the CDR3, the DNA is TGCAGTGCCACACAGGGGGCGCGGACTGAAGCTTTCTTT.

This clonotype was seen at least ten times. This rearrangement joins TRBV3-1 to TRBJ2-7, with D uncertain. From germline, CDR1 is LGHDT and CDR2 YNNKEL (reference sequence). V dropped 0 bases and J dropped 4 bases, with 7 bases sitting between them. This CDR3 comprises 13 residues. The CDR3 DNA follows: TGTGCCAGCAGCCAAGACGAAAATTACGAGCAGTACTTC. Its protein is CASSQDENYEQYF.

This clonotype was observed many times. This sequence joins TRBV7-2 and TRBJ2-1; TRBD2 matches at 9 bases. The V gene's germline CDR1 is SGHTA and CDR2 FQGNSA. The CDR3 totals 14 residues. V dropped 3 bases and J dropped 9; count of bases not matched to a gene: 6. CDR3 sequence (DNA): TGTGCCAGCAGCTTTCCTAGCGGGGCGGGTGAGCAGTTCTTC. Translation: CASSFPSGAGEQFF.

This clonotype was seen many times. DNA of the CDR3: TGTGCCAGCAGCTCCGCCGGGGCCGGGGGAAACATTCAGTACTTC. The encoded protein is CASSSAGAGGNIQYF. V is TRBV7-9 and J is TRBJ2-4, with D possibly being TRBD2 (6 bases). V lost 4 bases, J lost 6 bases, and 16 bases lay in between. In germline, CDR1 is SEHNR, CDR2 FQNEAQ (reference sequence). The CDR3 length is 15 residues.

In its sample, this clonotype was seen many times. The chain couples TRBV11-3 to TRBJ2-1; no firm D call. Germline lookup yields CDR1 SGHNT and CDR2 YENEEA. Trimming shortened V by 3 bases and J by 5 bases, and 17 bases separated the two germline ends. The CDR3 runs 16 residues. Written as DNA, the CDR3 is TGTGCCAGCAGCTTCCGTGGCGGCCTAAACAACAATGAGCAGTTCTTC. This gives the protein CASSFRGGLNNNEQFF.

There are many counts of this clonotype. The genes are TRBV5-1 and TRBJ2-1; D is possibly TRBD2 (6 bases). The CDR3 has 15 residues. V dropped 5 bases and J dropped 0 bases, with 12 bases sitting between them. The germline CDR1 and CDR2 sequences are SGHRS and YFSETQ. The CDR3 nucleotides read TGCGCCAGCAGACGGGACTTCAGCTCCTACAATGAGCAGTTCTTC. Residues: CASRRDFSSYNEQFF.

This clonotype was detected many times. The rearrangement links TRBV6-2 or TRBV6-3 to TRBJ2-5, with D uncertain. The CDR3 totals 13 residues. V lost 0 bases and J 5 bases, leaving 7 bases between the germline ends. The germline V gene encodes CDR1 MNHEY and CDR2 SVGEGT. CDR3 protein: CASSYSHGETQYF. CDR3 nucleotide sequence: TGTGCCAGCAGTTACTCGCACGGGGAGACCCAGTACTTC.

This clonotype was counted ten times or more. V and J are TRBV12-3 or TRBV12-4 and TRBJ2-3; 7 bases are a match to TRBD1. The CDR3 sequence is 15 residues long. J lost 2 bases, V lost 6 bases, and 8 bases had no gene match. The chain's CDR3 is CASRSTGADTDTQYF. The CDR3 DNA is TGTGCCAGCAGGTCCACAGGGGCGGACACAGATACGCAGTATTTT.

This clonotype occurred many times. This chain joins TRBV25-1 and TRBJ2-7; 7 bases line up with TRBD1. The junction had 3 bases not matched to a gene; V was cut back by 8 bases and J by 2 bases. Germline lookup yields CDR1 MGHDK and CDR2 SYGVNS. This CDR3 is built from 12 residues. CDR3 sequence (DNA): TGTGCCAGCGGGGGACAGACCTACGAGCAGTACTTC. Translated, it gives CASGGQTYEQYF.

This clonotype was observed at least ten times. The rearrangement joins TRBV6-5 to TRBJ1-2; maybe TRBD1 (5 bases). The CDR3 contains 14 residues. Germline V gene lookup returns CDR1 MNHEY and CDR2 SVGAGI. Deletions cut 0 bases from V and 8 bases from J, with 13 bases between. CDR3 DNA sequence: TGTGCCAGCAGTTACTCGCTGGGGGGATACGGCTACACCTTC. Protein sequence: CASSYSLGGYGYTF.